The 18 T cell receptor beta chains given below trace back to one sample, sequenced in a study of blood T cell repertoires in COVID-19. The repertoire was sequenced with immunoSEQ multiplex PCR; TCRdb's copy has only in-frame clones and lacks some. The data show about 180,000 clones, with about four fifths seen just once and around 7% held by the top ten. Sequences were obtained from peripheral blood. The source of these receptors is a human donor in a cohort sampled during active COVID-19.

This chain connects TRBV5-1 to TRBJ2-1; 7 nucleotides agree with TRBD1. The V and J ends lost 3 bases and 8 bases, in that order; junction bases with no gene match: 5. Per germline, CDR1 SGHRS and CDR2 YFSETQ. CDR3 length: 13 amino acids. In nucleotides, the CDR3 is TGCGCCAGCAGCTCCACAGGGGTCGATGAGCAGTTCTTC. This encodes CASSSTGVDEQFF.

CDR3 protein: CASSVDLHNEQFF. The CDR3 coding sequence is TGTGCCAGCAGCGTAGATCTACACAATGAGCAGTTCTTC. This chain connects TRBV9 to TRBJ2-1; D remains ambiguous. V was pared by 0 bases and J by 5 bases, with 6 bases between. CDR1 SGDLS and CDR2 YYNGEE come from the germline V gene. This CDR3 spans 13 amino acids.

This chain joins TRBV12-3 or TRBV12-4 and TRBJ1-1, with 12 bases aligning to TRBD1. After removal of 7 bases from V and 6 bases from J, the junction contained 3 bases not matched to a gene. The CDR3 length is 13 residues. The CDR3 loop reads CASTRDRGPEAFF. Written as DNA, the CDR3 is TGTGCCAGCACCCGGGACAGGGGGCCTGAAGCTTTCTTT.

The chain is built from TRBV9 and TRBJ2-6, with D maybe TRBD2 (6 bases). V was clipped by 0 bases and J by 1 base, with 8 bases between them. The CDR3 consists of 16 residues. CDR1 is SGDLS, CDR2 YYNGEE, per germline. CDR3 region: CASSVGRESGANVLTF. The DNA for the CDR3 is TGTGCCAGCAGCGTAGGTCGGGAGTCTGGGGCCAACGTCCTGACTTTC.

CDR3 protein: CASSLQQGLGSNQPQHF. Written as DNA, the CDR3 is TGTGCCAGCAGCTTGCAACAGGGCTTGGGGAGCAATCAGCCCCAGCATTTT. The chain employs TRBV5-5 and TRBJ1-5; D may be TRBD1 (6 bases). The ends were cut back, 1 base at V and 1 base at J, with 15 bases in the middle. CDR3 length equals 17 residues. Per the germline V gene, CDR1 is SGHKS and CDR2 is YYEKEE (reference sequence).

The chain carries TRBV13 and TRBJ2-1; D perhaps matches TRBD1 (6 bases). This CDR3 comprises 15 residues. V dropped 5 bases and J dropped 9 bases, with 20 bases sitting between them. The germline CDR1 and CDR2 sequences are PRHDT and FYEKMQ (reference sequence). The CDR3 loop is CASSARWTVPGEQFF. DNA of the CDR3: TGTGCCAGCAGCGCCCGGTGGACAGTCCCCGGTGAGCAGTTCTTC.

The genes are TRBV12-3 or TRBV12-4 and TRBJ1-1, with D tentatively TRBD1 (6 bases). Trimming left V 6 bases short and J 1 base short, with 9 bases between. The CDR3 has 13 amino acids. The CDR3 region is CASRATGNTEAFF. The CDR3 DNA sequence: TGTGCCAGCAGGGCGACAGGGAACACTGAAGCTTTCTTT.

The chain recombines TRBV7-9 with TRBJ2-1; D possibly corresponds to TRBD1 (6 bases). CDR1 SEHNR and CDR2 FQNEAQ come from the germline V gene (reference sequence). The CDR3 is 15 residues long. V was shortened by 5 bases and J by 8 bases, with 19 bases between the two germline ends. The CDR3 loop reads CASSHRDTLVDEQFF. The CDR3 bases are TGTGCCAGCAGCCACCGGGACACCCTTGTGGATGAGCAGTTCTTC.

This chain's CDR3 is CASSVGVFGGVAGDTQYF. The CDR3 nucleotides are TGTGCCAGCAGCGTAGGCGTCTTCGGGGGGGTGGCTGGAGATACGCAGTATTTT. The chain couples TRBV9 to TRBJ2-3; TRBD2 matches 8 bases. Trimming cost V 0 bases and J 5 bases; bases outside gene matches: 14. This CDR3 comprises 18 residues. Germline CDR1 and CDR2: SGDLS and YYNGEE.

The rearrangement joins TRBV6-4 to TRBJ1-6, with TRBD1 matching over 7 bases. Germline V gene sequence: CDR1 MRHNA, CDR2 SNTAGT. CDR3 size: 15 residues. V lost 3 bases, J lost 5 bases, and 4 bases stayed unmatched. The CDR3 nucleotides read TGTGCCAGCAGTGAGTCCGGGACAGATAATTCACCCCTCCACTTT. Translating it yields CASSESGTDNSPLHF.

This chain joins TRBV9 and TRBJ2-7, with 7 positions matching TRBD1. The CDR3 is 14 residues long. J lost 4 bases, V lost 4 bases, and 8 bases had no gene match. The germline CDR1 and CDR2 sequences are SGDLS and YYNGEE. This CDR3 is CASSPRQGGYEQYF. In DNA form, the CDR3 reads TGTGCCAGCAGCCCCCGACAGGGTGGGTACGAGCAGTACTTC.

V and J are TRBV19 and TRBJ2-1; 9 bases agree with TRBD2. With 7 bases clipped from V and 9 bases from J, the junction kept 7 bases outside the gene matches. The CDR3 contains 13 residues. Germline V gene sequence: CDR1 LNHDA, CDR2 SQIVND (reference sequence). Here the CDR3 DNA reads TGTGCCAGTAATTGGCGGGGGGGCAGTGAGCAGTTCTTC. It yields the protein CASNWRGGSEQFF.

The V gene is TRBV30, the J gene TRBJ2-7; possible D gene TRBD1, 6 bases. Per germline, CDR1 GTSNPN and CDR2 SVGIG (reference sequence). This CDR3 has 12 residues. V lost 3 bases, J lost 2 bases, and 8 bases lay in between. CDR3 residues: CAWSGQTYEQYF. DNA for the CDR3: TGTGCCTGGAGCGGACAGACCTACGAGCAGTACTTC. The whole variable domain, filled in from reference TRBV30 and TRBJ2-7, reads SQTIHQWPATLVQPVGSPLSLECTVEGTSNPNLYWYRQAAGRGLQLLFYSVGIGQISSEVPQNLSASRPQDRQFILSSKKLLLSDSGFYLCAWSGQTYEQYFGPGTRLTVT.

The CDR3 DNA reads as TGTGCCAGCAGCCAGAGACTAGCGGAGGGCCGGGGCGAGCAGTACTTC. It yields the protein CASSQRLAEGRGEQYF. The chain couples TRBV4-2 to TRBJ2-7; 9 bases line up with TRBD2. The V segment lost 3 bases and the J segment 6 bases; nucleotides outside the gene matches: 12. Per the germline V gene, CDR1 is LGHNA and CDR2 is YNFKEQ. This CDR3 has 16 amino acids.

V usage is TRBV12-5 and J usage is TRBJ2-1; a weak D match, TRBD1 (5 bases). CDR3 size: 15 residues. Germline V CDR1 and CDR2: LGHNT, FRNRAP. The ends were cut back, 4 bases at V and 5 bases at J, with 15 bases in the middle. The CDR3 bases are TGTGCTAGTGGTTCGCCATTAACAGGCCACAATGAGCAGTTCTTC. It is translated as CASGSPLTGHNEQFF.

The V and J genes are TRBV27 and TRBJ2-1, with 8 bases lining up with TRBD1. The V segment lost 7 bases and the J segment 4 bases; nucleotides outside the gene matches: 6. Germline values: CDR1 MNHEY, CDR2 SMNVEV (reference sequence). This CDR3 spans 14 amino acids. CDR3 sequence reads: CASKGTGSYNEQFF. For the CDR3, the DNA is TGTGCCAGCAAAGGGACAGGTAGTTACAATGAGCAGTTCTTC.

This rearrangement joins TRBV5-4 to TRBJ2-2; D unclear. CDR1 SGHNT and CDR2 YYREEE come from the germline V gene (reference sequence). CDR3 length: 13 amino acids. The V end was cut by 2 bases, the J end by 6 bases, with 8 bases between. The chain's CDR3 is CASSFESAGELFF. The CDR3 coding sequence is TGTGCCAGCAGCTTCGAATCGGCCGGGGAGCTGTTTTTT.

Here the CDR3 DNA reads TGCGCCAGCAGCTTGGCCGGGACAGGGGGAACTGGGGCCAACGTCCTGACTTTC. This encodes CASSLAGTGGTGANVLTF. The chain uses TRBV5-1 and TRBJ2-6, with 11 bases lining up with TRBD1. The CDR3 is 18 residues long. J lost 2 bases, V lost 0 bases, and 4 bases had no gene match. Per the germline V gene, CDR1 is SGHRS and CDR2 is YFSETQ.